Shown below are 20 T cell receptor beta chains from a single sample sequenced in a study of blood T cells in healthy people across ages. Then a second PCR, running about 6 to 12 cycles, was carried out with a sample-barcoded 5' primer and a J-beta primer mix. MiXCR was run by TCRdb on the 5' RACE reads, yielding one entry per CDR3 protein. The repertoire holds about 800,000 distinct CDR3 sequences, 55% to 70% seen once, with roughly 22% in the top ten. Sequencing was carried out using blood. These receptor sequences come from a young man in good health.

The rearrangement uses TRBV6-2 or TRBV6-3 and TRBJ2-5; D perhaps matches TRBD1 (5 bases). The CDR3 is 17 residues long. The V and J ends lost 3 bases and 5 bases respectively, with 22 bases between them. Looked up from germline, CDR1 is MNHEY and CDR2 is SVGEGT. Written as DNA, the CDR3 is TGTGCCAGCAGTTATCCGATCAGGGCAGATATAACGGAGACCCAGTACTTC. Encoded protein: CASSYPIRADITETQYF.

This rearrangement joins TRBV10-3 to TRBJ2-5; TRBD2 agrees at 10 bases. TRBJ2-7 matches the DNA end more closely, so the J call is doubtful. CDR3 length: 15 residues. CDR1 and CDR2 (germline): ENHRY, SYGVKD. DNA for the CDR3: TGTGCCATCAAAGGCGCTAGCGGGGGTAGCTACGAGCAGTACTTC. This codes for CAIKGASGGSYEQYF.

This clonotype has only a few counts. The DNA of the CDR3 is TGCAGTGCTAGAGCGTGGGACAGGGGTTCCTACGAGCAGTACTTC. The encoded protein is CSARAWDRGSYEQYF. The chain uses TRBV20-1 and TRBJ2-7, with 10 bases aligning to TRBD1. Trimming cost V 1 base and J 1 base; bases outside gene matches: 4. The CDR3 contains 15 residues. The V gene's germline CDR1 is DFQATT and CDR2 SNEGSKA (reference sequence).

The CDR3, as DNA: TGTGCCACCGAGGAGACACGAAGCTCCTACAATGAGCAGTTCTTC. Translated, it gives CATEETRSSYNEQFF. The rearrangement joins TRBV5-5 to TRBJ2-1; unclear D gene. Germline V gene data show CDR1 as SGHKS and CDR2 as YYEKEE (reference sequence). The CDR3 consists of 15 residues. Trimming left V 9 bases short and J 0 bases short, with 16 bases between.

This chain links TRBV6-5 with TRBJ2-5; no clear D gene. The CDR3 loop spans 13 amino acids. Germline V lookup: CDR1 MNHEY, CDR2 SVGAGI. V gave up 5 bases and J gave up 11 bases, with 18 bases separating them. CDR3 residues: CASSDGRYNEQYF. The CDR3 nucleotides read TGTGCCAGCAGTGACGGCCGCTACAATGAGCAGTACTTC.

Written as DNA, the CDR3 is TGTGCCAGCAGCTTTTCCAGGCTCGAGACCCAGTACTTC. This codes for CASSFSRLETQYF. The chain carries TRBV7-8 and TRBJ2-5; D unresolved. The ends were cut back, 3 bases at V and 5 bases at J, with 10 bases in the middle. The CDR3 covers 13 residues. Germline V gene sequence: CDR1 SGHVS, CDR2 FQNEAQ.

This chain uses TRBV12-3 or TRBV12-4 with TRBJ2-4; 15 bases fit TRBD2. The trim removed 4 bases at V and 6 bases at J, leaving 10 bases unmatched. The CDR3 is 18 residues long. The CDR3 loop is CASSSFPGLAGGGNIQYF. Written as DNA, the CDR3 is TGTGCCAGCAGTTCCTTCCCGGGACTAGCGGGAGGAGGAAACATTCAGTACTTC.

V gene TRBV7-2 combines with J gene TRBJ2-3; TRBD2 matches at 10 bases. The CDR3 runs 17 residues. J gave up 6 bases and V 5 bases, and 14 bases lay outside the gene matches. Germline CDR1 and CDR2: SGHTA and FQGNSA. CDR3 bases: TGTGCCAGCAGCGAGGGTAGGCTAGCGGGGGCATTGGATACGCAGTATTTT. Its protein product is CASSEGRLAGALDTQYF.

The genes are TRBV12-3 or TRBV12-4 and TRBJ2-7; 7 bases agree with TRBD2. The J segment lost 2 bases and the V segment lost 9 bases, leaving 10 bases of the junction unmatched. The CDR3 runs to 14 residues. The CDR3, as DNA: TGTGCCAGTAGGCCCGGGACTACCGCCTACGAGCAGTACTTC. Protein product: CASRPGTTAYEQYF.

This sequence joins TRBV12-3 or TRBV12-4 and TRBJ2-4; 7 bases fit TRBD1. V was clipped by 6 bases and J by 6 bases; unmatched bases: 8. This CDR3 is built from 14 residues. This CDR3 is CASSHSGTANIQYF. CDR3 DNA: TGTGCCAGCAGCCATTCCGGGACAGCAAACATTCAGTACTTC.

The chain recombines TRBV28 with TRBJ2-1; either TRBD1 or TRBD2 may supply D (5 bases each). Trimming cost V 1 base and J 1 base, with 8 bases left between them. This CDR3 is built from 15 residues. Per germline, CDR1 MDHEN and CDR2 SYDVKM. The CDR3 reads CASSLLGESYNEQFF. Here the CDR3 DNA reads TGTGCCAGCAGTTTATTAGGGGAGTCCTACAATGAGCAGTTCTTC.

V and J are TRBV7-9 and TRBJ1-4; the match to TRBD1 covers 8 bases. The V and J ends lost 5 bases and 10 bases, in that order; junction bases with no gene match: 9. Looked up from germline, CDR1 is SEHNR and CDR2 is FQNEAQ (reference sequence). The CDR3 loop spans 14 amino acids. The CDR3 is CASSLDRGYGKLFF. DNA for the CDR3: TGTGCCAGCAGCCTCGACAGGGGTTATGGAAAACTGTTTTTT.

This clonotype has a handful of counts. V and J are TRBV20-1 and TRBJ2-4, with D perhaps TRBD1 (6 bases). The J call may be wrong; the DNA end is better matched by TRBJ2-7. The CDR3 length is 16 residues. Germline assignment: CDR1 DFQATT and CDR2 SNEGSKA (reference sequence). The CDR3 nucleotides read TGCAGTGCTAGTACCCCTAAGGGAGCAGGGGTCTACGAGCAGTACTTC. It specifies CSASTPKGAGVYEQYF.

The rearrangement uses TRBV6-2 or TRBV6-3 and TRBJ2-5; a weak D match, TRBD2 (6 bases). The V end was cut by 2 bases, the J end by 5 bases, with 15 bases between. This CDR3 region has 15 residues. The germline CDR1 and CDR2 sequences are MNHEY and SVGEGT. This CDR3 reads CASSYAREAGETQYF. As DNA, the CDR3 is TGTGCCAGCAGTTACGCTAGGGAGGCGGGCGAGACCCAGTACTTC.

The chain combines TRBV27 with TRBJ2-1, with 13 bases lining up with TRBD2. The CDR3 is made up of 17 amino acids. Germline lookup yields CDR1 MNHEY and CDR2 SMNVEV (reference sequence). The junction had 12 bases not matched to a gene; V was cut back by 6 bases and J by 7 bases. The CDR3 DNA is TGTGCCAGCAGCGACGGACTAGCGGGAGAGGTTGGTAATGAGCAGTTCTTC. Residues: CASSDGLAGEVGNEQFF.

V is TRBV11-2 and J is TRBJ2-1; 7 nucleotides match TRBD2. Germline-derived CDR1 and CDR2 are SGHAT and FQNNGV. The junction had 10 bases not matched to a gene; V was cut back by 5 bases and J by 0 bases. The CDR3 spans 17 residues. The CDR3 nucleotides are TGTGCCAGCAGCCCTTACCCTCTAGCGGACTCCTACAATGAGCAGTTCTTC. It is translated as CASSPYPLADSYNEQFF. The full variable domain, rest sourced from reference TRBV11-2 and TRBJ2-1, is EAGVAQSPRYKIIEKRQSVAFWCNPISGHATLYWYQQILGQGPKLLIQFQNNGVVDDSQLPKDRFSAERLKGVDSTLKIQPAKLEDSAVYLCASSPYPLADSYNEQFFGPGTRLTVL.

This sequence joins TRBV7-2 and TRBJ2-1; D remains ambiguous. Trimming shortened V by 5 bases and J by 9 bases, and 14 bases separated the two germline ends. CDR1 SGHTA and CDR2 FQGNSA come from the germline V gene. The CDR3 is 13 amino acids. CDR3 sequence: CASSVPPGIEQFF. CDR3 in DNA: TGTGCCAGCAGCGTCCCTCCTGGTATTGAGCAGTTCTTC.

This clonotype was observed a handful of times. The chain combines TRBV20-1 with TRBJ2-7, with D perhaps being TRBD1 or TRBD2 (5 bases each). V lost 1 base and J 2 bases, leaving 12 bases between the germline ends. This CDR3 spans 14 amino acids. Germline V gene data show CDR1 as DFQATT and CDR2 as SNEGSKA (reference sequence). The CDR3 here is CSARAGTPTYEQYF. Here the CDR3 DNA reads TGCAGTGCTAGAGCGGGGACCCCCACCTACGAGCAGTACTTC.

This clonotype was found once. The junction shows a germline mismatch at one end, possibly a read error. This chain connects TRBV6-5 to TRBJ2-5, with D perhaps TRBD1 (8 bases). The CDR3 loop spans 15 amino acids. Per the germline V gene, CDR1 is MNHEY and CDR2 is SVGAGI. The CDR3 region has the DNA TGTGCCAGCACAGAACAGGGGGGGTACCAGGAGACCCAGTACTTC. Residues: CASTEQGGYQETQYF.

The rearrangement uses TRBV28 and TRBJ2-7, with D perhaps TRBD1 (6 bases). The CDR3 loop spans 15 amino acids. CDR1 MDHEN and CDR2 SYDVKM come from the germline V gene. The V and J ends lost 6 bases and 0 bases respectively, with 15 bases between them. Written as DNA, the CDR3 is TGTGCCAGCAGCCATTACAGGGTCCTCTCCTACGAGCAGTACTTC. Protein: CASSHYRVLSYEQYF.